A single sample is the source of the 30 T cell receptor beta chains below, sequenced in a study of neurological immune-mediated disorders (dated by TCRdb to between 2018 and 2020). The library was prepared using 5' RACE. Data came from an Illumina HiSeq 2500. TCRdb applied fastp at Q25 and MiXCR to the public reads, then kept only in-frame beta chains. Merged by CDR3 protein, the rows form single entries marked with the most common genes and DNA. The sample table records 27,000 or so distinct CDR3 sequences; 2.5% to 4% of these occur just once. The ten largest make up roughly 7% of the sample. The sample was PBMCs. The origin of the receptors is a woman in her twenties or thirties with multiple sclerosis.

This clonotype was detected ten times or more. This chain joins TRBV29-1 and TRBJ2-1; the D gene is possibly TRBD1 (6 bases). Between the trimmed V and J ends, which lost 7 bases and 5 bases, there was a span of 15 bases. The CDR3 spans 13 residues. Germline V CDR1 and CDR2: SQVTM, ANQGSEA. Here the CDR3 reads CSARRGSNNEQFF. Here the CDR3 DNA reads TGCAGCGCTAGAAGGGGGTCGAACAATGAGCAGTTCTTC.

In this sample, this clonotype turned up many times. CDR3 protein: CASSLTASGNEKTQYF. CDR3 nucleotide sequence: TGCGCCAGCAGCTTGACGGCTAGCGGCAATGAGAAGACCCAGTACTTC. The chain is built from TRBV5-1 and TRBJ2-5, with TRBD2 matching 7 bases. Germline V gives CDR1 SGHRS, CDR2 YFSETQ. Losses at the gene ends were 1 base for V and 6 bases for J; bases not matched to a gene: 12. The CDR3 consists of 16 residues.

This clonotype came up many times. The chain combines TRBV12-3 or TRBV12-4 with TRBJ2-5, with D possibly called TRBD1 or TRBD2 (6 bases each). The CDR3 is 14 amino acids. Trimming took 8 bases from V and 5 from J, leaving 18 bases between them. The CDR3 nucleotides are TGTGCCAGCGGGTTAAGGGGGGCTGGGGAGACCCAGTACTTC. This translates into CASGLRGAGETQYF.

This clonotype was found many times. This sequence joins TRBV12-3 or TRBV12-4 and TRBJ1-6; TRBD1 might be the D (6 bases). V dropped 3 bases and J dropped 8 bases, with 11 bases sitting between them. The CDR3 spans 14 residues. In DNA, the CDR3 is TGTGCCAGCAGTTTCGGGGGGCACTATTCACCCCTCCACTTT. Amino acid sequence: CASSFGGHYSPLHF.

Ten or more counts support this clonotype. This chain links TRBV27 with TRBJ2-5, with D uncertain. The V end lost 7 bases, the J end lost 3 bases, and 18 bases lay between the germline ends. Germline V lookup: CDR1 MNHEY, CDR2 SMNVEV (reference sequence). The length of the CDR3 is 15 residues. As DNA, the CDR3 is TGTGCCAGCACCTCCCTTGGGGTCGGTGAAGAGACCCAGTACTTC. Protein: CASTSLGVGEETQYF.

This clonotype was observed many times. The rearrangement joins TRBV5-1 to TRBJ2-3; the match to TRBD1 covers 7 bases. Trimming removed 0 bases from V and 3 bases from J; junction bases left unmatched: 4. In germline, CDR1 is SGHRS, CDR2 YFSETQ. The CDR3 runs 15 residues. In DNA, the CDR3 is TGCGCCAGCAGCTTGGGGACAGGCTTTACAGATACGCAGTATTTT. Translating it yields CASSLGTGFTDTQYF.

This clonotype was seen repeatedly, ten times or more. The chain employs TRBV28 and TRBJ2-2; 10 nucleotides line up with TRBD1. V was pared by 3 bases and J by 6 bases, with 4 bases of the junction left unmatched. The germline CDR1 and CDR2 sequences are MDHEN and SYDVKM. The CDR3 extends over 15 amino acids. This CDR3 is CASSLPGTGAGELFF. CDR3 nucleotides: TGTGCCAGCAGTTTGCCCGGGACAGGGGCCGGGGAGCTGTTTTTT.

This clonotype was seen ten or more times. The V gene is TRBV5-1, the J gene TRBJ2-5; D is perhaps TRBD1 (6 bases). CDR1 and CDR2 (germline): SGHRS, YFSETQ. The CDR3 contains 17 residues. V lost 1 base, J lost 3 bases, and 19 bases lay in between. Written as DNA, the CDR3 is TGCGCCAGCAGCTTGCCTTCCGGATCGCAGGGGAAAGAGACCCAGTACTTC. Translated: CASSLPSGSQGKETQYF. The full variable domain, completed using reference TRBV5-1 and TRBJ2-5, is KAGVTQTPRYLIKTRGQQVTLSCSPISGHRSVSWYQQTPGQGLQFLFEYFSETQRNKGNFPGRFSGRQFSNSRSEMNVSTLELGDSALYLCASSLPSGSQGKETQYFGPGTRLLVL.

Many counts were recorded for this clonotype. The chain couples TRBV5-5 to TRBJ2-1; TRBD2 matches at 8 bases. This CDR3 has 16 amino acids. Trimming at V came to 0 bases and at J to 3 bases, leaving 5 bases not matched to a gene. The germline V gene encodes CDR1 SGHKS and CDR2 YYEKEE (reference sequence). CDR3 sequence reads: CASSLAGGRSYNEQFF. The CDR3 nucleotides read TGTGCCAGCAGCTTGGCAGGCGGGAGGAGCTACAATGAGCAGTTCTTC.

A remark on this clonotype: One base away lies a much larger clone, so this may be a sequencing read error. The chain combines TRBV7-8 with TRBJ2-5; unclear D gene. Trimming stripped 1 base from V and 1 base from J, with 7 bases between. Germline V gene lookup returns CDR1 SGHVS and CDR2 FQNEAQ. This CDR3 has 14 residues. The CDR3 sequence: CASSLVRSQETQYF. CDR3 nucleotide sequence: TGTGCCAGCAGCTTAGTTAGAAGCCAAGAGACCCAGTACTTC.

The table lists this clonotype with many counts. For the CDR3, the DNA is TGTGCCAGCAGCCGGGGGACAGGGGGGAATGAGCAGTTCTTC. Translating gives CASSRGTGGNEQFF. This rearrangement joins TRBV2 to TRBJ2-1; 11 nucleotides agree with TRBD1. J lost 7 bases, V lost 6 bases, and 5 bases had no gene match. Germline CDR1 SNHLY, CDR2 FYNNEI. The CDR3 is 14 residues long.

This clonotype was observed many times. V usage is TRBV6-2 or TRBV6-3 and J usage is TRBJ2-7, with 7 bases fitting TRBD1. Germline CDR1 is MNHEY and CDR2 is SVGEGT. The ends lost 0 bases at V and 3 bases at J; junction bases unmatched: 8. The CDR3 totals 16 residues. Written as DNA, the CDR3 is TGTGCCAGCAGTTACTCGATGGGACAGAAAAACTACGAGCAGTACTTC. Translating gives CASSYSMGQKNYEQYF.

The gene calls are TRBV12-3 or TRBV12-4 and TRBJ2-1; 10 nucleotides agree with TRBD2. The V and J ends lost 4 bases and 13 bases, in that order; junction bases with no gene match: 13. This CDR3 has 15 amino acids. The CDR3 loop is CASSSSLAGVYYQFF. As DNA, the CDR3 is TGTGCCAGCAGTTCCTCCCTAGCGGGAGTCTATTATCAGTTCTTC.

V usage is TRBV12-3 or TRBV12-4 and J usage is TRBJ1-6; TRBD1 might be the D (6 bases). The V gene lost 0 bases and the J gene lost 14 bases, with 11 bases spanning the gap. The CDR3 extends over 13 amino acids. CDR3 nucleotide sequence: TGTGCCAGCAGTTTAGCCGCAGGACAGACCCTCCACTTT. It translates to CASSLAAGQTLHF.

Many counts were recorded for this clonotype. This sequence joins TRBV29-1 and TRBJ1-1; D not resolved. From germline, CDR1 is SQVTM and CDR2 ANQGSEA. CDR3 length: 14 residues. V dropped 1 base and J dropped 3 bases, with 12 bases sitting between them. In DNA, the CDR3 is TGCAGCGTTGAAGTCGGCAGGCGATACACTGAAGCTTTCTTT. Its translation: CSVEVGRRYTEAFF.

This clonotype was recorded many times. Just one base apart from a much larger clone, this may be a read error. This chain links TRBV27 with TRBJ1-3, with D hard to call. Per germline, CDR1 MNHEY and CDR2 SMNVEV (reference sequence). The CDR3 has 17 residues. The CDR3: CATLPTGRPYSGKTIYF. The CDR3 DNA follows: TGTGCCACCCTACCGACCGGCCGGCCCTACTCTGGAAAAACCATATATTTT.

This clonotype came up many times. At one end the junction does not follow the germline gene, possibly because of a read error. The rearrangement links TRBV29-1 to TRBJ1-5, with D possibly being TRBD1 (5 bases). Germline CDR1 is SQVTM and CDR2 is ANQGSEA. This CDR3 is built from 13 residues. CDR3 region: CSVSQGRGQPQNF. Written as DNA, the CDR3 is TGCAGCGTTAGCCAGGGAAGAGGTCAGCCCCAGAATTTT. Supplemented by reference TRBV29-1 and TRBJ1-5, the full variable domain reads SAVISQKPSRDICQRGTSLTIQCQVDSQVTMMFWYRQQPGQSLTLIATANQGSEATYESGFVIDKFPISRPNLTFSTLTVSNMSPEDSSIYLCSVSQGRGQPQNFGDGTRLSIL.

This clonotype was picked up many times. The chain is built from TRBV15 and TRBJ2-7; 10 bases match TRBD1. The V segment lost 3 bases and the J segment 3 bases; nucleotides outside the gene matches: 11. Germline V lookup: CDR1 LNHNV, CDR2 YYDKDF (reference sequence). The CDR3 covers 17 residues. DNA of the CDR3: TGTGCCACCAGCAGGAACATCCCGGGACAGGGGAACTACGAGCAGTACTTC. It encodes CATSRNIPGQGNYEQYF.

In its sample, this clonotype was seen many times. This chain links TRBV24-1 with TRBJ2-2, with TRBD2 matching over 8 bases. CDR1 KGHDR and CDR2 SFDVKD come from the germline V gene. The CDR3 length is 16 residues. V lost 0 bases and J lost 6; bases outside the gene matches: 5. The CDR3 spells CATSDLGRGGPGELFF. The DNA for the CDR3 is TGTGCCACCAGTGATTTGGGCCGGGGGGGCCCCGGGGAGCTGTTTTTT.

This clonotype was seen repeatedly, ten times or more. The chain recombines TRBV20-1 with TRBJ2-7; 9 nucleotides align to TRBD2. Germline CDR1 is DFQATT and CDR2 is SNEGSKA (reference sequence). With 0 bases clipped from V and 0 bases from J, the junction kept 6 bases outside the gene matches. This CDR3 region has 16 residues. The CDR3 DNA is TGCAGTGCTAGAGACACCGGGACTAGCCTCTCCTACGAGCAGTACTTC. This translates into CSARDTGTSLSYEQYF.

This clonotype was seen repeatedly, ten times or more. The chain carries TRBV5-1 and TRBJ2-5; no clear D gene. Trimming removed 6 bases from V and 3 bases from J, with 9 bases in between. The CDR3 has 12 residues. Germline V gene data show CDR1 as SGHRS and CDR2 as YFSETQ. As DNA, the CDR3 is TGCGCCAGCAAAGGTGGGGAAGAGACCCAGTACTTC. Translating it yields CASKGGEETQYF.

V usage is TRBV28 and J usage is TRBJ1-1; D is unresolved. Germline V gene data show CDR1 as MDHEN and CDR2 as SYDVKM. This CDR3 has 14 amino acids. V was trimmed by 5 bases and J by 3 bases, leaving 13 bases between them. For the CDR3, the DNA is TGTGCCAGCAGTCCCCAATGGACGTACACTGAAGCTTTCTTT. This gives the protein CASSPQWTYTEAFF. Filled out from reference TRBV28 and TRBJ1-1, the complete variable domain reads DVKVTQSSRYLVKRTGEKVFLECVQDMDHENMFWYRQDPGLGLRLIYFSYDVKMKEKGDIPEGYSVSREKKERFSLILESASTNQTSMYLCASSPQWTYTEAFFGQGTRLTVV.

This clonotype has a count of ten or more. Since a much larger clone is just one base distant, this may be a read error. The chain carries TRBV15 and TRBJ1-4; D is unresolved. This CDR3 region has 13 residues. V lost 3 bases and J lost 7, with 9 bases in between. From germline, CDR1 is LNHNV and CDR2 YYDKDF (reference sequence). CDR3 in DNA: TGTGCCACCAGCAGCCAAAGGGTTGAAAAACTGTTTTTT. Encoded protein: CATSSQRVEKLFF.

This clonotype was counted many times. This chain links TRBV20-1 with TRBJ2-7; 9 bases align to TRBD2. The CDR3 spans 19 residues. The germline V gene encodes CDR1 DFQATT and CDR2 SNEGSKA (reference sequence). V shed 5 bases, J shed 4 bases, and the junction held 24 bases outside the gene matches. The CDR3 is CSASKPGGSGSFELYEQYF. The CDR3 DNA is TGCAGTGCTTCCAAGCCGGGGGGTAGCGGGAGTTTTGAGCTTTACGAGCAGTACTTC.

Comment on this clonotype: This may come from a read error, since a much larger clone is one base off. The rearrangement links TRBV20-1 to TRBJ1-6, with D perhaps matching TRBD1 (6 bases). The CDR3 length is 13 residues. The V gene's germline CDR1 is DFQATT and CDR2 SNEGSKA (reference sequence). CDR3 in DNA: TGCTGTGCTTCAGGGGAGGCTAATTCACCCCTCAACTTT. This encodes CCASGEANSPLNF.

There are many counts of this clonotype. V usage is TRBV7-9 and J usage is TRBJ2-7, with D hard to call. The CDR3 covers 11 residues. V dropped 5 bases and J dropped 5 bases, with 7 bases sitting between them. Germline V gives CDR1 SEHNR, CDR2 FQNEAQ (reference sequence). The CDR3 bases are TGTGCCAGCAGCATCCTAAACGAGCAGTACTTC. Translating it yields CASSILNEQYF. The entire variable domain, with the rest obtained from reference TRBV7-9 and TRBJ2-7, is as follows: DTGVSQNPRHKITKRGQNVTFRCDPISEHNRLYWYRQTLGQGPEFLTYFQNEAQLEKSRLLSDRFSAERPKGSFSTLEIQRTEQGDSAMYLCASSILNEQYFGPGTRLTVT.

This clonotype has a count of ten or more. V usage is TRBV7-2 and J usage is TRBJ2-1; maybe TRBD2 (6 bases). This CDR3 region has 14 residues. Trimming removed 5 bases from V and 3 bases from J, with 11 bases in between. Germline V gene data show CDR1 as SGHTA and CDR2 as FQGNSA. The CDR3, as DNA: TGTGCCAGCAGCAAATGGGGACTCTACAATGAGCAGTTCTTC. It codes for CASSKWGLYNEQFF.

This clonotype was detected ten times or more. The V and J genes are TRBV10-3 and TRBJ1-1; TRBD1 might be the D (5 bases). CDR1 ENHRY and CDR2 SYGVKD come from the germline V gene. This CDR3 has 14 residues. The ends were cut back, 3 bases at V and 5 bases at J, with 13 bases in the middle. This CDR3 is CAISEGVLGTEAFF. The CDR3 nucleotides are TGTGCCATCAGTGAAGGGGTTCTGGGTACTGAAGCTTTCTTT.

This clonotype was recorded at least ten times. The genes are TRBV29-1 and TRBJ2-5, with no clear D. V dropped 7 bases and J dropped 0 bases, with 15 bases sitting between them. This CDR3 has 14 amino acids. CDR1 and CDR2 from the germline V gene are SQVTM and ANQGSEA. This CDR3 reads CSASDWGNQETQYF. CDR3 DNA sequence: TGCAGCGCAAGCGACTGGGGAAACCAAGAGACCCAGTACTTC.

This clonotype was recorded a few times. A much larger clone is a single base away; this may be a read error. The chain employs TRBV12-3 or TRBV12-4 and TRBJ2-1, with a tentative D call TRBD2 (5 bases). This CDR3 is 11 amino acids long. V was shortened by 7 bases and J by 11 bases, with 12 bases between the two germline ends. The CDR3 DNA sequence: TGTGCCAGCACCAAACGGGAACAGCAGTTCTTC. As protein: CASTKREQQFF.